This passage covers 14 T cell receptor beta chains from one sample sequenced in a study of OX40 agonist ivuxolimab in advanced cancers. Libraries were built with the immunoSEQ multiplex PCR assay. TCRdb carries this immuneACCESS record with in-frame sequences only. Its versions omit some clonotypes, under half of them owing to an unresolved V gene in the studies checked, with the rest unexplained. Here the sample has about 77,000 clones; 87% occur a single time. In total, the top ten clones hold 0.45% to 0.7% of the sample. Sample: CD4+ or CD8+ T cells sorted from blood, taken in a trial of the OX40 agonist ivuxolimab. Receptors originate from an adult with an advanced solid tumor such as melanoma, head and neck, liver or kidney cancer.

V gene TRBV10-2 combines with J gene TRBJ1-1, with unresolved D. V was cut by 4 bases and J by 2 bases, with 11 bases left in between. CDR1 and CDR2 (germline): WSHSY, SAAADI. This CDR3 is 14 amino acids long. The CDR3 here is CASSASGGNTEAFF. CDR3 sequence (DNA): TGCGCCAGCAGTGCCTCGGGTGGCAACACTGAAGCTTTCTTT.

The V call is TRBV5-1, the J call TRBJ1-1, with D unclear. V gave up 6 bases and J gave up 3 bases, with 12 bases separating them. This CDR3 region has 13 residues. Germline V gene data show CDR1 as SGHRS and CDR2 as YFSETQ. CDR3 bases: TGCGCCAGCACCAAGTTAGGAGACACTGAAGCTTTCTTT. Its translation is CASTKLGDTEAFF.

The chain carries TRBV7-2 and TRBJ2-1; D remains unclear. Germline CDR1 is SGHTA and CDR2 is FQGNSA. This CDR3 has 13 amino acids. Trimming left V 5 bases short and J 1 base short, with 6 bases between. The CDR3 is CASSPQSYNEQFF. For the CDR3, the DNA is TGTGCCAGCAGCCCTCAATCCTACAATGAGCAGTTCTTC.

The gene calls are TRBV5-1 and TRBJ2-5, with D perhaps matching TRBD2 (5 bases). The last part of the DNA fits TRBJ2-7 better; the J call may be wrong. Germline lookup yields CDR1 SGHRS and CDR2 YFSETQ. The CDR3 loop spans 14 amino acids. The chain's CDR3 is CASSLTTSSYEQYF. The CDR3 nucleotides read TGCGCCAGCAGCCTGACAACTAGCTCCTACGAGCAGTACTTC.

This rearrangement joins TRBV2 to TRBJ2-3, with no clear D. Germline V gene data show CDR1 as SNHLY and CDR2 as FYNNEI. The CDR3 loop spans 13 amino acids. Trimming stripped 7 bases from V and 4 bases from J, with 12 bases between. The CDR3 nucleotides are TGTGCCAGCAATTTTAGTCCGGCAGATACGCAGTATTTT. It translates to CASNFSPADTQYF.

This chain links TRBV18 with TRBJ1-2; 9 bases fit TRBD1. The CDR3 contains 15 residues. V lost 3 bases, J lost 2 bases, and 4 bases stayed unmatched. Germline V CDR1 and CDR2: KGHSH, LQKENI. DNA of the CDR3: TGTGCCAGCTCACCGGGACAGGGACTCAACTATGGCTACACCTTC. This encodes CASSPGQGLNYGYTF.

This sequence joins TRBV2 and TRBJ1-5; no clear D gene. Trimming removed 5 bases from V and 3 bases from J, with 11 bases in between. Germline CDR1 SNHLY, CDR2 FYNNEI. The CDR3 is 14 residues long. CDR3 in amino acids: CASSRTAFNQPQHF. The DNA of the CDR3 is TGTGCCAGCAGTAGGACGGCCTTCAATCAGCCCCAGCATTTT. Complete variable domain (other parts from reference TRBV2 and TRBJ1-5): EPEVTQTPSHQVTQMGQEVILRCVPISNHLYFYWYRQILGQKVEFLVSFYNNEISEKSEIFDDQFSVERPDGSNFTLKIRSTKLEDSAMYFCASSRTAFNQPQHFGDGTRLSIL.

The chain joins TRBV5-4 to TRBJ1-2; D gene unclear. The V end was cut by 4 bases, the J end by 14 bases, with 21 bases between. Looked up from germline, CDR1 is SGHNT and CDR2 is YYREEE (reference sequence). The CDR3 extends over 13 amino acids. CDR3 loop: CASSAREVGPPTF. The CDR3 coding sequence is TGTGCCAGCAGCGCTCGGGAGGTGGGCCCACCGACCTTC.

In DNA, the CDR3 is TGTGCCAGCAGCGTAGATGAGGGACAGGGAGAGACCCAGTACTTC. Translated: CASSVDEGQGETQYF. V gene TRBV9 combines with J gene TRBJ2-5; TRBD1 matches 9 bases. Germline loops: CDR1 SGDLS, CDR2 YYNGEE. With V trimmed by 0 bases and J by 4 bases, 4 bases remained unmatched. The CDR3 has 15 residues.

The V gene is TRBV6-6, the J gene TRBJ2-7; D is unresolved. Germline CDR1 and CDR2: MNHNY and SVGAGI (reference sequence). There are 11 residues in the CDR3. Between the trimmed V and J ends, which lost 6 bases and 3 bases, there was a span of 6 bases. The CDR3 loop is CASSSYYEQYF. The DNA for the CDR3 is TGTGCCAGCAGCTCCTACTACGAGCAGTACTTC.

CDR3 nucleotides: TGTGCCAGCAGCTTAGCAGTCACCGGGGAGCTGTTTTTT. The encoded protein is CASSLAVTGELFF. The V call is TRBV7-2, the J call TRBJ2-2; D is uncertain. Between the trimmed V and J ends, which lost 0 bases and 4 bases, there was a span of 3 bases. Looked up from germline, CDR1 is SGHTA and CDR2 is FQGNSA. The CDR3 has 13 residues. Based on the CDR3 plus reference TRBV7-2 and TRBJ2-2, the full variable domain is GAGVSQSPSNKVTEKGKDVELRCDPISGHTALYWYRQSLGQGLEFLIYFQGNSAPDKSGLPSDRFSAERTGGSVSTLTIQRTQQEDSAVYLCASSLAVTGELFFGEGSRLTVL.

This clone was found once. This chain joins TRBV2 and TRBJ2-7; D is tentatively TRBD1 or TRBD2 (7 bases each). The germline V and J ends were trimmed by 8 bases and 5 bases, with 19 bases remaining between them. CDR1 SNHLY and CDR2 FYNNEI come from the germline V gene. CDR3 length: 14 amino acids. The CDR3 sequence: CASLLRGGSHEQYF. CDR3 in DNA: TGTGCCAGCCTCCTCAGGGGGGGGAGCCACGAGCAGTACTTC.

V is TRBV4-3 and J is TRBJ2-1; 8 nucleotides line up with TRBD1. The CDR3 runs 15 residues. From germline, CDR1 is LGHNA and CDR2 YSLEER. V trimming: 1 base; J trimming: 4 bases; junction bases outside the gene matches: 3. In DNA form, the CDR3 reads TGCGCCAGCAGCCAAGGGACAGGGTCATACAATGAGCAGTTCTTC. It specifies CASSQGTGSYNEQFF.

Comments on this clone: A read error may produce the germline difference seen at one junction end. This sequence joins TRBV19 and TRBJ1-5; no definite D call. In germline, CDR1 is LNHDA, CDR2 SQIVND (reference sequence). This CDR3 region has 15 residues. The CDR3 reads CASSLDPPQGQPQHF. The CDR3 DNA is TGTGCCAGTAGTCTAGACCCGCCCCAAGGTCAGCCCCAGCATTTT.